This TCR beta chain was identified in a study of T cell responses to AZD1222 COVID-19 vaccine. For the study at large: Pooling of second doses given at about 4 or about 12 weeks was done. Study-level points and caveats: Across the whole spike, CD4 TCRs peaked at regions 160-218 and 743-854. Two AZD1222 administrations were followed by greater Spike-specific TCR breadth and depth.

Generated by immunoSEQ multiplex PCR, the TCRdb table keeps only in-frame clones and is missing some. The sample has about 120,000 clones; approximately 92% are singletons. This clone was seen just once. Its antigen is as yet unknown. The TCR comes from an adult in good health. This specimen consisted of peripheral blood, obtained on day 0 of AZD1222 vaccination.

CDR3 nucleotide sequence: TGTGCCAGCGCCCTCAGGGGTCTTAATTCACCCCTCCACTTT. This translates into CASALRGLNSPLHF. The chain is built from TRBV7-2 and TRBJ1-6, with D possibly being TRBD1 (6 bases). The germline gives CDR1 SGHTA, CDR2 FQGNSA. Between the trimmed V and J ends, which lost 8 bases and 6 bases, there was a span of 14 bases. This CDR3 has 14 amino acids.